This T cell receptor beta chain derives from a study of sequential checkpoint blockade in melanoma. Turning to the study itself: Patients were randomized 1:1 to nivolumab-then-ipilimumab or ipilimumab-then-nivolumab first-line. Maintenance nivolumab came after either treatment sequence.

Using immunoSEQ multiplex PCR, the repertoire was profiled, and TCRdb retains in-frame clones only, with some absent. The table records under 25,000 clones, approximately 70% of them present only once. Germline CDR1 MNHEY, CDR2 SMNVEV (reference sequence). This CDR3 contains 14 residues. With 6 bases removed from V and 4 bases from J, the gap between germline ends came to 13 bases. The treatment denotes: randomized to nivolumab then ipilimumab (arm A) or the reverse (arm B). None of the patients previously received DNA-damaging chemotherapy. From thawed PBMCs, live CD3+CD8+ cells negative for CD19 and CD56 were sorted.

This sequence joins TRBV27 and TRBJ1-5; tentative D call: TRBD1 (6 bases). The TCR comes from a human donor with melanoma. This material consisted of CD8+ T cells sorted from blood (inferred from file names), taken from a patient given nivolumab and ipilimumab in sequence. The CDR3 here is CASRKGGKNQPQHF. The CDR3 coding sequence is TGTGCCAGCAGAAAGGGGGGGAAAAATCAGCCCCAGCATTTT.